Here is one T cell receptor (beta chain) with its context. Its antigen target is currently unknown. From each donor, a roughly 2.3 ml peripheral blood sample was collected into PAXgene tubes and stored at -80 degrees C. Total RNA was isolated from whole blood with the PAXgene blood miRNA kit on an automated QIAcube, without T cell sorting. Deep TCRalpha and TCRbeta repertoire profiling with unique molecular barcoding was performed on peripheral blood of monozygotic twin pairs concordant or discordant for inflammatory bowel disease. For every twin pair, smoking habits were documented, and each individual was categorised as a current, former or never smoker. The sample comes from a study of monozygotic twins with inflammatory bowel disease (dated by TCRdb to the late 2010s). In terms of the full investigation: The full study comprised some 30 monozygotic twin pairs: nine German pairs (four IBD-concordant, five IBD-discordant) and 19 IBD-discordant Danish pairs. The search for disease-associated traits relied mainly on comparing, within discordant pairs, IBD patients with their genetically identical healthy co-twins. Each individual had, on average, about 151 000 unique TCRalpha sequences and 181 000 unique TCRbeta sequences available for analysis. Overall study results and their limits: Differing immunosuppressive treatments among patients may have added background noise and inter-individual variability to the repertoires. No difference in repertoire similarity was observed between concordant and discordant twins, possibly owing to limited statistical power. Measured by the inverse Simpson index, TCRbeta repertoire diversity was lower in IBD patients than in their healthy co-twins. Fewer clonotypes were shared with other individuals by IBD patients than by healthy twins, most markedly in patients showing signs of disease activity. No single strong signal or clonotype linked to IBD turned up in the results, so the idea that one exists was not supported. The analysis was unable to tell different T cell subtypes apart.

From the cysteine through the phenylalanine, the CDR3 covers 15 amino acids. The nucleotide record is missing. The library was prepared using 5' RACE. Preparation of each TCR library used roughly 3.5 ug of total RNA. cDNA was synthesized with SMARTScribe reverse transcriptase in eight separate reactions per sample. Unique molecular identifiers containing a 6-nucleotide sample barcode were introduced through template switching during cDNA synthesis. Two nested PCRs of roughly 16 and 10 cycles amplified the TCRalpha and TCRbeta cDNA, and bead purification followed each PCR. Before amplification, the cDNA was both treated with uracil DNA-glycosylase and purified with the QIAquick PCR purification kit. In the second PCR, Illumina TruSeq-compatible adapters and sample-specific barcodes were added. TapeStation and Qubit were used to check library quality and concentration, and about 5 ng of each library was pooled. The pooled libraries were sequenced with 2 x 100 bp reads and custom sequencing primers on an Illumina HiSeq2500 single-index Rapid Run. As for the original processing: PCR and sequencing errors were corrected by UMI-based consensus assembly using MiGEC version 1.2.6. MiXCR version 2.1.1 was used to carry out V(D)J alignment, clonotype assembly and CDR3 extraction. To normalise gene usage, clonotype sharing and MAIT/NKT TCR abundance, the top 1000, 10 000 and 20 000 clonotypes in each sample were analysed. After downsampling to 27 000 UMIs, diversity was calculated as the inverse Simpson index using the vegan R package. Paired Mann-Whitney U tests on discordant twin pairs were used, with Benjamini-Hochberg multiple-testing correction. TCRdb reprocessed the reads, reporting each CDR3 protein sequence once and no DNA. These V and J calls originate from TCRdb's pipeline instead of the authors' own analysis. The table held for this sample gives around 450,000 distinct CDR3 sequences. The top ten hold around 2.4% of the sample.

The sample was blood. The chain was built from TRBV12-3 or TRBV12-4 and TRBJ1-1; TCRdb names TRBD1, which stays unverified in the absence of DNA. This TCR came from a human donor with ulcerative colitis or Crohn's disease, or a healthy co-twin of an affected twin (not recorded which). The CDR3 reads CATTGGTAKNTEAFF.